One sample yielded the 22 T cell receptor beta chains listed below, sequenced in a study of technical replicates of blood from a few donors. Profiling relied on immunoSEQ multiplex PCR, and the TCRdb table lists in-frame clones only, not all of them. The repertoire consists of about 83,000 clones, with roughly 94% occurring once and the leading ten covering 0.2% to 0.3%. Material: T cells isolated from PBMCs. These TCRs come from a human donor in good health.

This clone was observed once. This chain uses TRBV2 with TRBJ2-3; D gene ambiguous. Germline V gives CDR1 SNHLY, CDR2 FYNNEI. V was pared by 4 bases and J by 8 bases, with 7 bases between. This CDR3 has 11 amino acids. The CDR3 region is CASSARGTQYF. As DNA, the CDR3 is TGTGCCAGCAGTGCAAGAGGTACGCAGTATTTT.

V is TRBV25-1 and J is TRBJ1-5; D may be TRBD1 (6 bases). The germline V gene encodes CDR1 MGHDK and CDR2 SYGVNS. V lost 3 bases, J lost 1 base, and 7 bases lay in between. The CDR3 loop spans 14 amino acids. The CDR3 DNA reads TGTGCCAGCAGTGAGACAGGAAGCAATCAGCCCCAGCATTTT. Translated, it gives CASSETGSNQPQHF.

The chain couples TRBV6-5 to TRBJ2-7, with a weak D call TRBD2 (6 bases). Trimming cost V 2 bases and J 4 bases, with 12 bases left between them. CDR1 is MNHEY and CDR2 is SVGAGI in the germline V gene. The CDR3 spans 14 residues. Here the CDR3 DNA reads TGTGCCAGCAGTTACGGCGGGGAGACGTACGAGCAGTACTTC. Its translation is CASSYGGETYEQYF.

The chain employs TRBV4-1 and TRBJ1-1; D is undetermined. V lost 0 bases to trimming and J lost 7 bases, with 6 bases between them. Germline loops: CDR1 MGHRA, CDR2 YSYEKL. This CDR3 is 12 amino acids long. The CDR3 protein is CASSQDLFEAFF. DNA for the CDR3: TGCGCCAGCAGCCAAGATCTGTTTGAAGCTTTCTTT.

The chain has TRBV29-1 and TRBJ1-3; D might be TRBD1 (6 bases). The V end lost 4 bases, the J end lost 4 bases, and 11 bases lay between the germline ends. Germline assignment: CDR1 SQVTM and CDR2 ANQGSEA. The CDR3 consists of 13 residues. CDR3 sequence (DNA): TGCAGCGTTGCCGGGACACCGGGAAACACCATATATTTT. Translated: CSVAGTPGNTIYF.

The chain uses TRBV5-1 and TRBJ2-1; 10 bases are a match to TRBD2. The CDR3 covers 15 residues. Looked up from germline, CDR1 is SGHRS and CDR2 is YFSETQ. V was pared by 2 bases and J by 8 bases, with 7 bases of the junction left unmatched. The chain's CDR3 is CASSFWLAGEDEQFF. The DNA of the CDR3 is TGCGCCAGCAGCTTCTGGCTAGCGGGGGAGGATGAGCAGTTCTTC.

The V gene is TRBV5-1, the J gene TRBJ1-2; perhaps TRBD1 as D (6 bases). Deletions cut 8 bases from V and 4 bases from J, with 15 bases between. The CDR3 runs 13 residues. Looked up from germline, CDR1 is SGHRS and CDR2 is YFSETQ. The CDR3 DNA sequence: TGCGCCAGTTCGCCAGGGGCAGGCTATGGCTACACCTTC. Its translation is CASSPGAGYGYTF.

The rearrangement uses TRBV18 and TRBJ1-1, with TRBD1 identical over 7 bases. The CDR3 runs to 15 residues. Germline CDR1 and CDR2: KGHSH and LQKENI. V lost 4 bases and J lost 1; bases outside the gene matches: 6. The CDR3 is CASSHGQASNTEAFF. The CDR3 DNA reads TGTGCCAGCTCACATGGACAGGCTTCGAACACTGAAGCTTTCTTT.

The genes are TRBV27 and TRBJ2-1, with 9 bases that match TRBD2. The V gene's germline CDR1 is MNHEY and CDR2 SMNVEV (reference sequence). CDR3 length: 14 residues. J was trimmed by 4 bases and V by 5 bases; bases with no gene match: 3. The CDR3 loop is CASSTSGQYNEQFF. The CDR3 nucleotides read TGTGCCAGCAGTACTAGCGGGCAATACAATGAGCAGTTCTTC.

The rearrangement uses TRBV5-1 and TRBJ1-1; D might be TRBD1 (5 bases). V was pared by 0 bases and J by 1 base, with 13 bases between. The germline V gene has CDR1 SGHRS and CDR2 YFSETQ. The CDR3 contains 16 residues. CDR3 coding DNA: TGCGCCAGCAGCTTGGTCGGGGGGATTGCGAACACTGAAGCTTTCTTT. Protein: CASSLVGGIANTEAFF. Together with reference TRBV5-1 and TRBJ1-1, the CDR3 gives the full variable domain: KAGVTQTPRYLIKTRGQQVTLSCSPISGHRSVSWYQQTPGQGLQFLFEYFSETQRNKGNFPGRFSGRQFSNSRSEMNVSTLELGDSALYLCASSLVGGIANTEAFFGQGTRLTVV.

The J gene is TRBJ2-2, the V gene TRBV9; 9 bases fit TRBD2. This CDR3 comprises 19 residues. Per the germline V gene, CDR1 is SGDLS and CDR2 is YYNGEE. Trimming removed 3 bases from V and 1 base from J; junction bases left unmatched: 13. The CDR3 DNA follows: TGTGCCAGCAGCGGAGAGGGGGGTAGCGGGGGCCTGAACACCGGGGAGCTGTTTTTT. It encodes CASSGEGGSGGLNTGELFF.

The chain joins TRBV19 to TRBJ1-1, with 8 bases matching TRBD1. V dropped 7 bases and J dropped 4; count of bases not matched to a gene: 8. Germline V gives CDR1 LNHDA, CDR2 SQIVND (reference sequence). The length of the CDR3 is 14 residues. CDR3 protein: CASIPVQGATEAFF. The CDR3 DNA sequence: TGTGCCAGTATTCCAGTGCAGGGGGCCACTGAAGCTTTCTTT.

The chain has TRBV18 and TRBJ2-5; D perhaps matches TRBD2 (5 bases). Trimming shortened V by 0 bases and J by 4 bases, and 9 bases separated the two germline ends. CDR1 and CDR2 (germline): KGHSH, LQKENI. The CDR3 is 14 amino acids. CDR3 bases: TGTGCCAGCTCACCACCGGGGAGAGGAGAGACCCAGTACTTC. This codes for CASSPPGRGETQYF.

This chain uses TRBV5-6 with TRBJ2-1, with a tentative D call TRBD2 (6 bases). The length of the CDR3 is 14 residues. V was shortened by 0 bases and J by 6 bases, with 10 bases between the two germline ends. Germline V gene sequence: CDR1 SGHDT, CDR2 YYEEEE. In DNA, the CDR3 is TGTGCCAGCAGCTTGGGGCAGGGAGGCAATGAGCAGTTCTTC. This sequence encodes CASSLGQGGNEQFF.

The rearrangement uses TRBV30 and TRBJ1-4; D is uncertain. Trimming took 5 bases from V and 7 from J, leaving 20 bases between them. The CDR3 covers 15 residues. CDR1 is GTSNPN and CDR2 is SVGIG in the germline V gene (reference sequence). The CDR3 nucleotides are TGTGCCTGGGACTACGAGGGCAGGCGGAGTGAAAAACTGTTTTTT. This encodes CAWDYEGRRSEKLFF.

The J gene is TRBJ1-1, the V gene TRBV7-9; the D gene is possibly TRBD1 (5 bases). Trimming removed 5 bases from V and 3 bases from J, with 10 bases in between. Germline CDR1 and CDR2: SEHNR and FQNEAQ (reference sequence). The CDR3 contains 13 residues. The CDR3 DNA reads TGTGCCAGCAGCCCCGGGGGGGACACTGAAGCTTTCTTT. It is translated as CASSPGGDTEAFF.

The V gene is TRBV7-2, the J gene TRBJ1-2; 9 nucleotides agree with TRBD1. V lost 3 bases, J lost 12 bases, and 8 bases stayed unmatched. This CDR3 comprises 13 residues. Germline CDR1 reads SGHTA; CDR2 reads FQGNSA. The CDR3 DNA sequence: TGTGCCAGCAGCTTGGGAGGGGACAGGGTGGACACCTTC. Translating it yields CASSLGGDRVDTF. Supplemented by reference TRBV7-2 and TRBJ1-2, the full variable domain reads GAGVSQSPSNKVTEKGKDVELRCDPISGHTALYWYRQSLGQGLEFLIYFQGNSAPDKSGLPSDRFSAERTGGSVSTLTIQRTQQEDSAVYLCASSLGGDRVDTFGSGTRLTVV.

This rearrangement joins TRBV5-4 to TRBJ2-1, with a tentative D call TRBD2 (6 bases). Germline V CDR1 and CDR2: SGHNT, YYREEE (reference sequence). The CDR3 runs 17 residues. V lost 0 bases and J 4 bases, leaving 17 bases between the germline ends. The CDR3 DNA follows: TGTGCCAGCAGCTTGGTGAAGGGCGGGACCTTTTACAATGAGCAGTTCTTC. Its translation is CASSLVKGGTFYNEQFF.

This chain joins TRBV28 and TRBJ1-4; D is unclear. Germline V gene data show CDR1 as MDHEN and CDR2 as SYDVKM. The CDR3 has 17 amino acids. V dropped 5 bases and J dropped 5 bases, with 21 bases sitting between them. In DNA, the CDR3 is TGTGCCAGCAGTCCAATAACGGAGAGGGAGGCGAATGAAAAACTGTTTTTT. This translates into CASSPITEREANEKLFF.

This chain uses TRBV19 with TRBJ1-1, with D unresolved. Germline lookup yields CDR1 LNHDA and CDR2 SQIVND (reference sequence). V was shortened by 1 base and J by 0 bases, with 6 bases between the two germline ends. The CDR3 runs 14 residues. The CDR3 nucleotides read TGTGCCAGTAGTATAGTGGCCTTGAACACTGAAGCTTTCTTT. This translates into CASSIVALNTEAFF.

The CDR3 spells CASSSPGLTMNTEAFF. The CDR3 nucleotides read TGTGCCAGCAGTTCGCCGGGACTGACAATGAACACTGAAGCTTTCTTT. This rearrangement joins TRBV28 to TRBJ1-1; D may be TRBD1 (5 bases). The CDR3 sequence is 16 residues long. The V end lost 4 bases, the J end lost 0 bases, and 15 bases lay between the germline ends. From germline, CDR1 is MDHEN and CDR2 SYDVKM. The variable domain in full, completed from reference TRBV28 and TRBJ1-1, reads DVKVTQSSRYLVKRTGEKVFLECVQDMDHENMFWYRQDPGLGLRLIYFSYDVKMKEKGDIPEGYSVSREKKERFSLILESASTNQTSMYLCASSSPGLTMNTEAFFGQGTRLTVV.

The rearrangement uses TRBV20-1 and TRBJ2-7; no clear D. The germline CDR1 and CDR2 sequences are DFQATT and SNEGSKA (reference sequence). Trimming stripped 5 bases from V and 5 bases from J, with 10 bases between. This CDR3 comprises 11 residues. CDR3 nucleotide sequence: TGCAGTGCTGACTCTTTTAACGAGCAGTACTTC. Protein product: CSADSFNEQYF.